This record looks at one T cell receptor beta chain sequence and its context. Its antigen is as yet unknown. V was clipped by 5 bases and J by 0 bases; unmatched bases: 7. The CDR3 has 17 amino acids. CDR1 is SGHTA, CDR2 FQGNSA, per germline. The source of the sample is a study of cytomegalovirus exposure and HLA in healthy donors. Points from the study as a whole: Among immune exposure information, only CMV serostatus was available.

Vbeta (60) and Jbeta (13) primers were used in the PCR. Sequenced by immunoSEQ multiplex PCR; TCRdb stores in-frame clones only, minus some. Counted here are some 170,000 clones, 82% occurring once; the ten biggest clones make up approximately 1.5%. V gene TRBV7-2 combines with J gene TRBJ2-3; 11 nucleotides agree with TRBD2. This receptor was obtained from a girl aged 10 to 17 in good health and CMV-seropositive. Sequenced sample: PBMCs. CDR3 nucleotide sequence: TGTGCCAGCAGCGCCCCGACTAGCGGGGTTAGCACAGATACGCAGTATTTT. Protein: CASSAPTSGVSTDTQYF.